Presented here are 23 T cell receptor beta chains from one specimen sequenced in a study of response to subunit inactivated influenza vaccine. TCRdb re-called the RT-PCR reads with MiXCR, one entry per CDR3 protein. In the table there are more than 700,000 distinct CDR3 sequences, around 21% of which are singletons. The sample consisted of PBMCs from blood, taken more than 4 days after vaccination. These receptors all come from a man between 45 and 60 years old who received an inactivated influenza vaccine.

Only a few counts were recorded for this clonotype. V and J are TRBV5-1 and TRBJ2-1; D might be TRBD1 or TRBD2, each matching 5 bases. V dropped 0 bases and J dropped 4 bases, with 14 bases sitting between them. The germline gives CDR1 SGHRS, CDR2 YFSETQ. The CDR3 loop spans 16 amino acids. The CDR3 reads CASSLGGLGVYNEQFF. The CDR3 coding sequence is TGCGCCAGCAGCTTGGGCGGGTTGGGGGTATACAATGAGCAGTTCTTC.

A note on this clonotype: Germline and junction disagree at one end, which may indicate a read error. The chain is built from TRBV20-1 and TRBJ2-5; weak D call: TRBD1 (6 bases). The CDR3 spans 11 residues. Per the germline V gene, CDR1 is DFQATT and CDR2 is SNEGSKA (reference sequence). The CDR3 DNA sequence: TGCAGTGCTGCCAGGGGAGAGGCCCAGTACTTC. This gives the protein CSAARGEAQYF.

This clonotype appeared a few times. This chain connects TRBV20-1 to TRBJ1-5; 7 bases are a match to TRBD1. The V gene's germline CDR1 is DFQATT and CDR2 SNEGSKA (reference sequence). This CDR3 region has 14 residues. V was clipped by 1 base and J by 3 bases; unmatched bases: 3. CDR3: CSARVGTDNQPQHF. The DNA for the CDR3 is TGCAGTGCTAGAGTGGGGACAGACAATCAGCCCCAGCATTTT.

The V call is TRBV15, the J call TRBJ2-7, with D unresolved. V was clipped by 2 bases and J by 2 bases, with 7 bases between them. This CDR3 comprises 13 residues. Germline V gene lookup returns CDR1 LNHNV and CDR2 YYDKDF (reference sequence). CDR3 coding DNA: TGTGCCACCAGCAGACACCCCGCCTACGAGCAGTACTTC. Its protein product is CATSRHPAYEQYF.

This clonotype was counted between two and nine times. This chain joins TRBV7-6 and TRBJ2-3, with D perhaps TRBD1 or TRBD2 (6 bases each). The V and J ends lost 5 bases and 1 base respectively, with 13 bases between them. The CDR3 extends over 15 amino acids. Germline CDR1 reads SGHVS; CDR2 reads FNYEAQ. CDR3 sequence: CASSRVRGRTDTQYF. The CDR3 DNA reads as TGTGCCAGCAGCCGAGTCCGGGGGCGCACAGATACGCAGTATTTT.

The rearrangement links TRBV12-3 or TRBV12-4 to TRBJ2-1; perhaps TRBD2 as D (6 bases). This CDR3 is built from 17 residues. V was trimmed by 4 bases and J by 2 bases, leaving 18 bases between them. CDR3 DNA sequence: TGTGCCAGCAGTTCCCAGGCGGGAATAGAAACCTACAATGAGCAGTTCTTC. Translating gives CASSSQAGIETYNEQFF.

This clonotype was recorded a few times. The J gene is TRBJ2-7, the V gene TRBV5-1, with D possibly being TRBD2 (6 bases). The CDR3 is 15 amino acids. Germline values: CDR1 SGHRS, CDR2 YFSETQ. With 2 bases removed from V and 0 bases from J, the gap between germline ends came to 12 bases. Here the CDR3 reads CASSFSRDPSYEQYF. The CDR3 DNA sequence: TGCGCCAGCAGCTTTTCGCGGGATCCCTCCTACGAGCAGTACTTC. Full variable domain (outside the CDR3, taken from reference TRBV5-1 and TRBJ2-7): KAGVTQTPRYLIKTRGQQVTLSCSPISGHRSVSWYQQTPGQGLQFLFEYFSETQRNKGNFPGRFSGRQFSNSRSEMNVSTLELGDSALYLCASSFSRDPSYEQYFGPGTRLTVT.

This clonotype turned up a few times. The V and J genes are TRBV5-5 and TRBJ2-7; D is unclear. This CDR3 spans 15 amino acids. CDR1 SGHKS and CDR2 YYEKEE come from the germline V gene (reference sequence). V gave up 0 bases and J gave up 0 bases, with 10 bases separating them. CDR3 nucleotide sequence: TGTGCCAGCAGCTTGGCCGGAGAACCCTCCTACGAGCAGTACTTC. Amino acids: CASSLAGEPSYEQYF.

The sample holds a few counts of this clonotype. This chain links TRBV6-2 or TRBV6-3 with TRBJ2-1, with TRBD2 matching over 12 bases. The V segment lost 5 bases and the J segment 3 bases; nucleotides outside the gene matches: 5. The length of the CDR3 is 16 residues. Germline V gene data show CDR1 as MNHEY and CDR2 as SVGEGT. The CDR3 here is CASSPTSGGIYNEQFF. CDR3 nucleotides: TGTGCCAGCAGTCCAACTAGCGGGGGGATCTACAATGAGCAGTTCTTC.

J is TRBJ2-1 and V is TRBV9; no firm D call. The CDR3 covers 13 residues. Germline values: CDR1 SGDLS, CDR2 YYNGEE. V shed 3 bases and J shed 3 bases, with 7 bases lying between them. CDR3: CASSADVYNEQFF. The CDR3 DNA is TGTGCCAGCAGCGCCGACGTCTACAATGAGCAGTTCTTC.

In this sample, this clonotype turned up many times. The CDR3 sequence: CASRTGVVKDTQYF. The DNA for the CDR3 is TGTGCCAGCAGGACGGGAGTGGTAAAAGATACGCAGTATTTT. The chain is built from TRBV11-2 and TRBJ2-3; D is possibly TRBD2 (6 bases). Trimming left V 6 bases short and J 5 bases short, with 15 bases between. This CDR3 region has 14 residues. Germline assignment: CDR1 SGHAT and CDR2 FQNNGV.

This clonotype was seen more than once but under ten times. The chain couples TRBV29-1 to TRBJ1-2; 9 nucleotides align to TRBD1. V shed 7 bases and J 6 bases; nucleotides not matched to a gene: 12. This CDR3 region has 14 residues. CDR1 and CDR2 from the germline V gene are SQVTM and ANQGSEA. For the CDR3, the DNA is TGCAGCGGCACAACAGGGGGCCCAGGGGATGGCTACACCTTC. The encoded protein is CSGTTGGPGDGYTF.

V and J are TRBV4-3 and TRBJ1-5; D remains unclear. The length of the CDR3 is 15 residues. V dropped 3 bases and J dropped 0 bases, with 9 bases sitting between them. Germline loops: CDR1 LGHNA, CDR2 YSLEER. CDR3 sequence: CASSQFIYSNQPQHF. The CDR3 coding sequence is TGCGCCAGCAGCCAGTTTATTTATAGCAATCAGCCCCAGCATTTT.

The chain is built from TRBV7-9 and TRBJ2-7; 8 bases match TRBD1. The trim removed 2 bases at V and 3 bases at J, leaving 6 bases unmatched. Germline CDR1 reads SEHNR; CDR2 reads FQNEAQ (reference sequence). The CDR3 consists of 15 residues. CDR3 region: CASSLYSRGLYEQYF. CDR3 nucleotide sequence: TGTGCCAGCAGCTTATACTCCAGGGGGCTCTACGAGCAGTACTTC.

CDR3 loop: CASRTVRGYNEQFF. The CDR3 region has the DNA TGTGCCAGCAGGACCGTGAGGGGGTACAATGAGCAGTTCTTC. V gene TRBV11-2 combines with J gene TRBJ2-1; tentatively, D is TRBD1 (6 bases). The CDR3 runs 14 residues. Looked up from germline, CDR1 is SGHAT and CDR2 is FQNNGV. Trimming stripped 6 bases from V and 4 bases from J, with 13 bases between.

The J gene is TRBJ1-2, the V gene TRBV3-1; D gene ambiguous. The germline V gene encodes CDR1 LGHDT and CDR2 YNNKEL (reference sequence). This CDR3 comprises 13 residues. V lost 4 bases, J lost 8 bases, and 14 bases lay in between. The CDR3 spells CASSPRTRGGYTF. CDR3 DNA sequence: TGTGCCAGCAGCCCCAGGACCCGGGGAGGCTACACCTTC.

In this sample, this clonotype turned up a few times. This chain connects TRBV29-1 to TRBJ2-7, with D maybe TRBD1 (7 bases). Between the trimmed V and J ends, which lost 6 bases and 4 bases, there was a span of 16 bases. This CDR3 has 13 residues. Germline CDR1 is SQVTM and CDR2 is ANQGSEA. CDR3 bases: TGCAGCGTAGCTGGGGGGACAGATTACGAGCAGTACTTC. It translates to CSVAGGTDYEQYF.

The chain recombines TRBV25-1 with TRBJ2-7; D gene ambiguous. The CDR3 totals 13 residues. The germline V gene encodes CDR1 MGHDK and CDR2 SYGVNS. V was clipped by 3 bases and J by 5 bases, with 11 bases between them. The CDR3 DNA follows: TGTGCCAGCAGTGATCCCTCGGGTCACGAGCAGTACTTC. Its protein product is CASSDPSGHEQYF.

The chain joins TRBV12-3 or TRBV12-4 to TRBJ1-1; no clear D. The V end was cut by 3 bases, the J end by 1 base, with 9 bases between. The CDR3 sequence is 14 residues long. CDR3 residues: CASSFNSGNTEAFF. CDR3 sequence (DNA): TGTGCCAGCAGTTTTAACAGCGGGAACACTGAAGCTTTCTTT.

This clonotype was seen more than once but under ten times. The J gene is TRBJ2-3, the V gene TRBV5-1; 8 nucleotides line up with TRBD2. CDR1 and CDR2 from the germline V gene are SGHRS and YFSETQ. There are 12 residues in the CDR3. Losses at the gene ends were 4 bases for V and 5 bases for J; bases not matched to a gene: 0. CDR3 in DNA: TGCGCCAGCAGCACTAGCGGAGATACGCAGTATTTT. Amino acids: CASSTSGDTQYF.

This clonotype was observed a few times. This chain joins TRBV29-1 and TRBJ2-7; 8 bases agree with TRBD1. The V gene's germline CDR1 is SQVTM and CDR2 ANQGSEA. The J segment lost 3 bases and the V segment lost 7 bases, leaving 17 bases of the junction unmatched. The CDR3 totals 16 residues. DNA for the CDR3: TGCAGCGCCAAAGCCCTCTACTCGGGACAGGTCTACGAGCAGTACTTC. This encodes CSAKALYSGQVYEQYF.

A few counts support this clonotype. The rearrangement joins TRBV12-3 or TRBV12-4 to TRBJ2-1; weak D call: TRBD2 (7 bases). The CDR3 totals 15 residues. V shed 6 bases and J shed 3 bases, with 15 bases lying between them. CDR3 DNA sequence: TGTGCCAGCAGAGTCGGGGGGCTTGGCTACAATGAGCAGTTCTTC. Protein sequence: CASRVGGLGYNEQFF.

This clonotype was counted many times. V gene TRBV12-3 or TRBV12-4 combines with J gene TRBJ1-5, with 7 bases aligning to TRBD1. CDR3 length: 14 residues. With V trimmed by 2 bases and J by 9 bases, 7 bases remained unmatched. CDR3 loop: CASSLTGQAAPQHF. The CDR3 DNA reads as TGTGCCAGCAGTTTAACTGGACAGGCAGCGCCCCAGCATTTT.